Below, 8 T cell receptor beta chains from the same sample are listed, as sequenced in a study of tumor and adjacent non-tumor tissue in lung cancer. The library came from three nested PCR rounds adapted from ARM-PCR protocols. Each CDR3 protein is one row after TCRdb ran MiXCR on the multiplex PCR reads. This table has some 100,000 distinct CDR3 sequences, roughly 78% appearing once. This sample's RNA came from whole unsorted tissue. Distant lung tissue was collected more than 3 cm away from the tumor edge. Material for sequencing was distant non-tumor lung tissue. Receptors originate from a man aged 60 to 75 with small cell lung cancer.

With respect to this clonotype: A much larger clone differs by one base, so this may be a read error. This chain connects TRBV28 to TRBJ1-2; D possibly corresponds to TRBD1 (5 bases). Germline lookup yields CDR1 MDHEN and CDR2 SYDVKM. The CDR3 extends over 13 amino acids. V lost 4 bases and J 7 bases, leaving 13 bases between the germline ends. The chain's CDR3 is CASSSQRRGGYTF. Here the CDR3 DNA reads TGTGCCAGCAGTTCACAGCGGAGGGGTGGCTACACCTTC.

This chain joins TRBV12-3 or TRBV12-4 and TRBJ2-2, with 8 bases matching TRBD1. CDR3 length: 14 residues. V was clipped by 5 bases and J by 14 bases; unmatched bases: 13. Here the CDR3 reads CASSGQGWAEELFF. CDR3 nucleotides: TGTGCCAGCAGTGGACAGGGATGGGCCGAGGAACTGTTTTTT.

The CDR3 protein is CASSLQPQETQYF. Written as DNA, the CDR3 is TGTGCCAGCAGCCTACAGCCGCAAGAGACCCAGTACTTC. V is TRBV11-1 and J is TRBJ2-5, with D hard to call. Trimming removed 5 bases from V and 2 bases from J, with 9 bases in between. This CDR3 is 13 amino acids long. CDR1 and CDR2 (germline): SGHAT, FQDESV (reference sequence).

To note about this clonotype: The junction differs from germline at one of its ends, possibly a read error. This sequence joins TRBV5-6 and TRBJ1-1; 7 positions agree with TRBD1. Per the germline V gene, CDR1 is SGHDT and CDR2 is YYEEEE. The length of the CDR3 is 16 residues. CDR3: CASSLASGTANTEASF. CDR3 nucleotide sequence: TGTGCTAGCAGCTTGGCCTCCGGGACAGCGAACACTGAAGCTTCCTTC.

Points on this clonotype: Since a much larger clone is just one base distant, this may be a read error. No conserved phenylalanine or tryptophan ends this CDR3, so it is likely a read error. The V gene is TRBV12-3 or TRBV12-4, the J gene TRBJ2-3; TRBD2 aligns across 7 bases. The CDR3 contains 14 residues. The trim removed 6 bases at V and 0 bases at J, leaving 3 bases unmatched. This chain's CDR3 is CASSRAGSTDTQYL. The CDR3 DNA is TGTGCCAGCAGCAGAGCGGGAAGCACAGATACGCAGTATCTT.

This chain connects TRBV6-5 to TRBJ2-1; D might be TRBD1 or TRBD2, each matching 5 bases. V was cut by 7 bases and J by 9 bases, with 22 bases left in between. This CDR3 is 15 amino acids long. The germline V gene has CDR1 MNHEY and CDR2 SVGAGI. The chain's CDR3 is CASNFSGGVRSEQFF. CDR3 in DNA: TGTGCCAGCAATTTCTCTGGGGGAGTGCGTAGTGAGCAGTTCTTC.

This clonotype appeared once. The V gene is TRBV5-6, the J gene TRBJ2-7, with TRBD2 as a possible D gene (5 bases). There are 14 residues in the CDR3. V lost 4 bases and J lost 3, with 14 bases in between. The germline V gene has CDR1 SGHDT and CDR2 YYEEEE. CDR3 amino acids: CASSHIDYLYEQYV. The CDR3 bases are TGTGCCAGCAGCCACATTGACTACCTCTACGAGCAGTACGTC.

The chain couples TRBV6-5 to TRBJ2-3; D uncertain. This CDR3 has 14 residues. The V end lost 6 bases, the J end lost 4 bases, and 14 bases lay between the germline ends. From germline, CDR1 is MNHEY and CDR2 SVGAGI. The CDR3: CASSRLDGADTQYF. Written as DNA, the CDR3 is TGTGCCAGCAGCCGCCTAGACGGTGCAGATACGCAGTATTTT.